These T cell receptor beta chains were read from a single sample in a study of T cell changes during pregnancy in multiple sclerosis. Clones were read by immunoSEQ multiplex PCR, and TCRdb kept only the in-frame ones, dropping some. Of about 68,000 clones detected, roughly 89% appear once; the ten largest clones hold around 0.86%. The sequenced sample was peripheral blood, obtained in the second trimester of pregnancy. The receptors originated from a female donor with multiple sclerosis, enrolled in a pregnancy study. CDR3s include the opening cysteine and the closing phenylalanine or tryptophan. D genes are given only for firm matches. Not every row has a clone size; where given, it reads once, few, many or a size class.

v_gene	d_gene	j_gene	abundance	CDR3nt	CDR3aa
TRBV2	-	TRBJ2-3	-	TGTGCCAGTAGAGTGGTCGGCACAGATACGCAGTATTTT	CASRVVGTDTQYF
TRBV7-2	-	TRBJ1-2	-	TGTGCCAGCAGCTTATCGGGATCTAACTATGGCTACACCTTC	CASSLSGSNYGYTF
TRBV14	TRBD1	TRBJ1-1	-	TGTGCCAGCAGCCAATATGTTCCCAGTGGAACAGGGGATGAAGCTTTCTTT	CASSQYVPSGTGDEAFF
TRBV2	-	TRBJ2-1	-	TGTGCCAGCAGTGATGGTAGAATAGGGGGGGGGATCACCTACAATGAGCAGTTCTTC	CASSDGRIGGGITYNEQFF
TRBV5-1	TRBD2	TRBJ2-3	-	TGCGCCAGCAGCCCACTGGGACTAGCGGACGGTGGAGATACGCAGTATTTT	CASSPLGLADGGDTQYF
TRBV6-4	TRBD2	TRBJ2-3	few	TGTGCCAGCAGTTCGACTAGCGGGGGGGCAAATACGCAGTATTTT	CASSSTSGGANTQYF
TRBV6-1	TRBD1	TRBJ1-5	-	TGTGCCAGCAGTCAGGAGGGGGCCGGTCAGCCCCAGCATTTT	CASSQEGAGQPQHF
TRBV6-6	-	TRBJ1-1	-	TGTGCCAGCAGTAAAGTGTCAGGGGACACTGAAGCTTTCTTT	CASSKVSGDTEAFF
TRBV5-4	-	TRBJ2-1	-	TGTGCCAGCAGCTTGCTAGTGGTCCATTACAATGAGCAGTTCTTC	CASSLLVVHYNEQFF
TRBV6-4	-	TRBJ2-2	-	TGTGCCAGCACCCCCTCTTCAGTATACACCGGGGAGCTGTTTTTT	CASTPSSVYTGELFF
TRBV11-2	TRBD2	TRBJ2-2	-	TGTGCCAGCAGCTTGAGACTAGCGGGGGCGAACACCGGGGAGCTGTTTTTT	CASSLRLAGANTGELFF
TRBV18	-	TRBJ2-3	-	TGTGCCAGCTCACTCACGGGTGTGGAAGATACGCAGTATTTT	CASSLTGVEDTQYF
TRBV7-6	TRBD2	TRBJ2-2	-	TGTGCCAGCAGCTTACTAGCGGCGACTGCAAACACCGGGGAGCTGTTTTTT	CASSLLAATANTGELFF
TRBV7-9	-	TRBJ1-2	once	TGTGCCAGCAGCCCTCCCCTCCAGATGAATGGCTACACCTTC	CASSPPLQMNGYTF
TRBV7-9	-	TRBJ1-2	-	TGTGCCAGCAGTTATGGCGGGGGTGGCTACACCTTC	CASSYGGGGYTF
TRBV4-3	-	TRBJ2-5	once	TGCGCCAGCAGCAAGGGGTACCAAGAGACCCAGTACTTC	CASSKGYQETQYF
TRBV6-1	-	TRBJ2-4	-	TGTGCCAGCAGTGTGGGACTGGTGAAGGAGATTCAGTACTTC	CASSVGLVKEIQYF
TRBV5-1	-	TRBJ1-2	-	TGCGCCAGCAGCTTGGACAGGGACTATGGCTACACCTTC	CASSLDRDYGYTF
TRBV2	-	TRBJ1-1	-	TGTGCCAGCCCTGAGGAACAATTTGAAGCTTTCTTT	CASPEEQFEAFF
TRBV7-2	-	TRBJ2-3	once	TGTGCCAGCAGCCTATTAGCGGGCACAGATACGCAGTATTTT	CASSLLAGTDTQYF
TRBV21-1	-	TRBJ1-1	-	TGTGCCAGTTCCGGGGGGGGCACTGAAGCTTTCTTT	CASSGGGTEAFF
TRBV4-2	-	TRBJ2-7	-	TGTGCCAGCAGCCAAGATACGGGGAAGGACTACGAGCAGTACTTC	CASSQDTGKDYEQYF
TRBV7-7	TRBD1	TRBJ2-1	-	TGTGCTAGCAGCCGATCCGGGGGGGGGACAGGGGTTGGCGAGCAGTTCTTC	CASSRSGGGTGVGEQFF
TRBV29-1	TRBD2	TRBJ2-1	-	TGCAGCGTTGGGGGACTAGCGGGGGGGCCTAGGCACAATGAGCAGTTCTTC	CSVGGLAGGPRHNEQFF